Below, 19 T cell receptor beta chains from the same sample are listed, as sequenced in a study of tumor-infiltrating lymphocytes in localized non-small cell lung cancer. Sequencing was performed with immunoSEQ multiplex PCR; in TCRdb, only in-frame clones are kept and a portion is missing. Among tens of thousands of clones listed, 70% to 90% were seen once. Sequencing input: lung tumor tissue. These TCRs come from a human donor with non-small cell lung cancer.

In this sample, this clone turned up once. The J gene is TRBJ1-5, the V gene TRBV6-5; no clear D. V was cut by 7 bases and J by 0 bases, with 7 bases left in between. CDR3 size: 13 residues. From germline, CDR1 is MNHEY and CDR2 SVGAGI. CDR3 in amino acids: CASIRGSNQPQHF. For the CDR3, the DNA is TGTGCCAGCATTCGCGGTAGCAATCAGCCCCAGCATTTT.

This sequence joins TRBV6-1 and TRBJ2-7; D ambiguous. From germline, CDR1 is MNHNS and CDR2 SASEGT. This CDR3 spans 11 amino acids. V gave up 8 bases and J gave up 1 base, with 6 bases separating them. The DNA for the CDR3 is TGTGCCAGCCTAGGGTCCTACGAGCAGTACTTC. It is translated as CASLGSYEQYF.

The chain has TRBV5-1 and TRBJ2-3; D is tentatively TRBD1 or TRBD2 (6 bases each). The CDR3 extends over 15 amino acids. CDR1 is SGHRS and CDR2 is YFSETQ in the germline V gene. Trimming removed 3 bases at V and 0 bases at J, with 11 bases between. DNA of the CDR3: TGCGCCAGCAGCTATGGGGGGCTTAGCACAGATACGCAGTATTTT. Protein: CASSYGGLSTDTQYF.

CDR3 loop: CATSSEIDPLSGELFF. CDR3 bases: TGTGCCACCAGCAGCGAGATAGACCCCCTTTCCGGGGAGCTGTTTTTT. The chain links TRBV15 to TRBJ2-2; D gene unclear. Looked up from germline, CDR1 is LNHNV and CDR2 is YYDKDF (reference sequence). Trimming left V 3 bases short and J 6 bases short, with 17 bases between. The CDR3 runs to 16 residues.

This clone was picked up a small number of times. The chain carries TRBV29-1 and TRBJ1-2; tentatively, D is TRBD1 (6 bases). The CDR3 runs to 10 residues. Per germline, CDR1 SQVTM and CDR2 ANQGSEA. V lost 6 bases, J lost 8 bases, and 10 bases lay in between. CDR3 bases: TGCAGCGTGGAGAGGGGGGGCTACACCTTC. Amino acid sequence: CSVERGGYTF.

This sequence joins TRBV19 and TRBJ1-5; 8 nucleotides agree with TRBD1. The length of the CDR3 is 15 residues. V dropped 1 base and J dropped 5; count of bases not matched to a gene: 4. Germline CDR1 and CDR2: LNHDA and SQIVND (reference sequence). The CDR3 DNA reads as TGTGCCAGTAGTATAGGACAGGGGATCCATCAGCCCCAGCATTTT. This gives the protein CASSIGQGIHQPQHF.

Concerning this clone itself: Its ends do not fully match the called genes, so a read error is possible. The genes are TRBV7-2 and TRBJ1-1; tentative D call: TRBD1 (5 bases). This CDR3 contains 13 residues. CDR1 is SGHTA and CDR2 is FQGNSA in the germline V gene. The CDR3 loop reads CASSIAEGTEAFF. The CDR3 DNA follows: TGTGCCAGCAGCATAGCCGAGGGGACTGAAGCTTTCTTT.

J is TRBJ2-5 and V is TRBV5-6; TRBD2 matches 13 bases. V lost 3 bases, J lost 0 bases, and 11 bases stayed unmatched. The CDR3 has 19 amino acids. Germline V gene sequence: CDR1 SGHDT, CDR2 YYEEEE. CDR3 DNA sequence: TGTGCCAGCAGCTCTAAGGTGACTAGCGGGGGGCGGTACCAAGAGACCCAGTACTTC. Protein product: CASSSKVTSGGRYQETQYF. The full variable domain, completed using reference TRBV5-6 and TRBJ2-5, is DAGVTQSPTHLIKTRGQQVTLRCSPKSGHDTVSWYQQALGQGPQFIFQYYEEEERQRGNFPDRFSGHQFPNYSSELNVNALLLGDSALYLCASSSKVTSGGRYQETQYFGPGTRLLVL.

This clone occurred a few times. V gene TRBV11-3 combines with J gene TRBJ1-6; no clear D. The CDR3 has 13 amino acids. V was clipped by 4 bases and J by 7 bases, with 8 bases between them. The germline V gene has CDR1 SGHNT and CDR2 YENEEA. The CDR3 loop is CASSSSTNSPLHF. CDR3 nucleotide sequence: TGTGCCAGCAGCTCCTCGACAAATTCACCCCTCCACTTT.

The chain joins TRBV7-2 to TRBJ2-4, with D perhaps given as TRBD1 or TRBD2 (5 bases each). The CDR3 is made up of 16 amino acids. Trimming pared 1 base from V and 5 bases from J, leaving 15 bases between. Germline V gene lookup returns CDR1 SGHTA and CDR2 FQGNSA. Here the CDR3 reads CASSLVRILGENIQYF. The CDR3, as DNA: TGTGCCAGCAGCTTAGTGCGAATCCTGGGGGAAAACATTCAGTACTTC.

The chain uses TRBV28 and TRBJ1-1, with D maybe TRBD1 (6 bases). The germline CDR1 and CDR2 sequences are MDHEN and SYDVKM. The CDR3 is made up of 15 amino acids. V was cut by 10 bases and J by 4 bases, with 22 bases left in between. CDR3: CATKPHTGSITEAFF. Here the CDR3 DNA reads TGTGCCACCAAACCCCACACAGGGTCCATCACTGAAGCTTTCTTT.

The CDR3 loop reads CASSERVLGYGYTF. DNA of the CDR3: TGTGCCAGCAGCGAAAGGGTTTTAGGGTATGGCTACACCTTC. The chain joins TRBV6-1 to TRBJ1-2, with D unresolved. The germline V and J ends were trimmed by 6 bases and 5 bases, with 16 bases remaining between them. CDR1 is MNHNS and CDR2 is SASEGT in the germline V gene. The CDR3 spans 14 residues.

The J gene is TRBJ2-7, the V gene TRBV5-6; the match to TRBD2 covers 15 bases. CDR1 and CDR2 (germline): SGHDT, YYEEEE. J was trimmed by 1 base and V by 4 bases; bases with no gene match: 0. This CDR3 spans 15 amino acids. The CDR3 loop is CASSGLAGGSYEQYF. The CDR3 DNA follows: TGTGCCAGCAGCGGACTAGCGGGGGGGTCCTACGAGCAGTACTTC.

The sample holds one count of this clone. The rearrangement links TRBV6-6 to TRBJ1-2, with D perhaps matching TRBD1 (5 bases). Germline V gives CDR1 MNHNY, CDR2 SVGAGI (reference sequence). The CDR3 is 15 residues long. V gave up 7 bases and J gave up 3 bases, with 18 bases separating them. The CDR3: CASTLKVQGDYGYTF. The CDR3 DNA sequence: TGTGCCAGCACCCTTAAGGTGCAGGGAGACTATGGCTACACCTTC.

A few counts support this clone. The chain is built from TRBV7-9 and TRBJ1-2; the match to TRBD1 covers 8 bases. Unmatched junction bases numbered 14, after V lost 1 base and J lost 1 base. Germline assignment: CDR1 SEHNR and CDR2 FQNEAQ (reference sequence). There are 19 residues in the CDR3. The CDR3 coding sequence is TGTGCCAGCAGCTTAGAACGAGGGACAGGAGCCAAATTTAACTATGGCTACACCTTC. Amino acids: CASSLERGTGAKFNYGYTF.

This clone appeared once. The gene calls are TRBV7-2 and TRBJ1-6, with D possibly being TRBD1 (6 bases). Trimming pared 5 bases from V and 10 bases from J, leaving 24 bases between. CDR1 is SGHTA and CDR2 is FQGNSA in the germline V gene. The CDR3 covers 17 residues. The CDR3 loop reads CASSNQGAGRGSSPLHF. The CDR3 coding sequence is TGTGCCAGCAGCAACCAGGGTGCAGGGAGGGGGAGCTCACCCCTCCACTTT.

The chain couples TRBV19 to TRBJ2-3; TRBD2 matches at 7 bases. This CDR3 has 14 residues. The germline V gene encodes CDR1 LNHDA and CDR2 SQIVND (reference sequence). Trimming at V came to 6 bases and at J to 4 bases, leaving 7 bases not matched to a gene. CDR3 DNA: TGTGCCAGTAGGGAAAGCGGGGCGGCAGATACGCAGTATTTT. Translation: CASRESGAADTQYF.

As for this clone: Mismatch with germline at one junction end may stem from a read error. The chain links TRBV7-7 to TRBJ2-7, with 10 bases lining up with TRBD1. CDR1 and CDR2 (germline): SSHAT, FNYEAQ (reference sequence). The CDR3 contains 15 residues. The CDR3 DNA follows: TGTGCTAGCAGCTTAGGGGACAGGGGAGCCTACGAGCAGTACTTC. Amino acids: CASSLGDRGAYEQYF.

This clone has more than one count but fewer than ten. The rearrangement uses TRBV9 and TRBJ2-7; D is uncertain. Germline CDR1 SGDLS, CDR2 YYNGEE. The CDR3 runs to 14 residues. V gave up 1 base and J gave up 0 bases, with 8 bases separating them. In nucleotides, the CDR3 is TGTGCCAGCAGCGTAAATAGTTTCTCCTACGAGCAGTACTTC. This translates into CASSVNSFSYEQYF.